Given below is one TCR beta chain in context. The CDR3 spans 14 residues. Germline V gene lookup returns CDR1 LNHDA and CDR2 SQIVND (reference sequence). Trimming took 4 bases from V and 7 from J; bases not matched to a gene: 5. Original data processing: Estimates of nucleated cell counts were drawn from the amplification of reference gene primers. Data came from immunoSEQ multiplex PCR; TCRdb stores just in-frame clones and leaves some out. That table is the source of V, J and clone size, and D and trimming were worked out from the DNA. The sample holds 200,000 to 300,000 clones, 84% seen once. The data stem from a study of blood T cell repertoires in COVID-19. As for the study in general: COVID-19 samples collected from the United States, Italy and Spain covered acute and convalescent phases. PBMCs, B-cell-depleted T cells, or T cells provided the cDNA or gDNA that made up the material.

This chain connects TRBV19 to TRBJ1-2, with 11 bases matching TRBD1. Sequencing used peripheral blood. The TCR comes from a human donor in a cohort sampled during active COVID-19. CDR3 sequence reads: CASSTFGTGGGYTF. The DNA for the CDR3 is TGTGCCAGTAGTACGTTCGGGACAGGGGGTGGCTACACCTTC.